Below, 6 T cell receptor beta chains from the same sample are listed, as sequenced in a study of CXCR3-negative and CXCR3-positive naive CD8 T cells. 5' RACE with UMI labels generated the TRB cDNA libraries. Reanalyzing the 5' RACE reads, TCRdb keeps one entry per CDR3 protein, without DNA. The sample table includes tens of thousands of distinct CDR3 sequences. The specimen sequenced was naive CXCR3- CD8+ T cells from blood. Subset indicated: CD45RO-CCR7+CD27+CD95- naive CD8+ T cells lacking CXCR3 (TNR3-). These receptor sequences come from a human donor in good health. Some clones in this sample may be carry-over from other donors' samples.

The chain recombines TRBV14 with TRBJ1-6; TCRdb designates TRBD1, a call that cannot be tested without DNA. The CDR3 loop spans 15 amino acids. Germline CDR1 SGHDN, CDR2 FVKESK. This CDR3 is CASSQDRRGRSPLHF. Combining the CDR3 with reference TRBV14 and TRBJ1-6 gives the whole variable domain EAGVTQFPSHSVIEKGQTVTLRCDPISGHDNLYWYRRVMGKEIKFLLHFVKESKQDESGMPNNRFLAERTGGTYSTLKVQPAELEDSGVYFCASSQDRRGRSPLHFGNGTRLTVT.

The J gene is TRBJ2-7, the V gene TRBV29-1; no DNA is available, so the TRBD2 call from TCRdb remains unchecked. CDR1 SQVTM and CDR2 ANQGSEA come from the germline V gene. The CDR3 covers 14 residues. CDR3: CSVHFPGTRDEQYF.

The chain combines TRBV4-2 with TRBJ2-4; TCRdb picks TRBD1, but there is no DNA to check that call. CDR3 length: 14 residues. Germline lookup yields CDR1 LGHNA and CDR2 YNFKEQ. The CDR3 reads CASSQVPGQGAEHF.

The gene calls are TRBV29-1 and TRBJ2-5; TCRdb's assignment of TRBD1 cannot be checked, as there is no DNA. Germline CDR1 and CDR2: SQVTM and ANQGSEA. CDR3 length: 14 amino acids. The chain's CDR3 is CSVELGQGSETQYF.

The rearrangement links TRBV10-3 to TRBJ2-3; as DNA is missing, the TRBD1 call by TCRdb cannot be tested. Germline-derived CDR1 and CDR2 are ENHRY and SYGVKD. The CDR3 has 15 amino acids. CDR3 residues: CAISERKGQEDTQYF.

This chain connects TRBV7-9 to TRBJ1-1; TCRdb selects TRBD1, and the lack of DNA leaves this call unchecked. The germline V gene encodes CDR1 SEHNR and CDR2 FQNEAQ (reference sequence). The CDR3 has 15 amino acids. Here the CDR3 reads CASSWPGRGNTEAFF.